This TCR beta chain was recovered during a study of T cell changes during pregnancy in multiple sclerosis. Assay used: immunoSEQ multiplex PCR; TCRdb lists only in-frame clones, some missing. This repertoire shows under 40,000 clones, approximately 93% found once; its top ten account for approximately 8.3%. Germline CDR1 and CDR2: MNHEY and SMNVEV (reference sequence). The CDR3 runs 14 residues. Trimming removed 2 bases at V and 6 bases at J, with 11 bases between. The chain couples TRBV27 to TRBJ1-5, with D maybe TRBD1 (6 bases). This receptor was identified in a female donor with multiple sclerosis, enrolled in a pregnancy study. The input for sequencing was CD8+ T cells from peripheral blood mononuclear cells, taken in the third trimester of pregnancy. The CDR3: CASSLGGGGQPQHF. CDR3 in DNA: TGTGCCAGCAGTTTAGGGGGGGGCGGTCAGCCCCAGCATTTT.